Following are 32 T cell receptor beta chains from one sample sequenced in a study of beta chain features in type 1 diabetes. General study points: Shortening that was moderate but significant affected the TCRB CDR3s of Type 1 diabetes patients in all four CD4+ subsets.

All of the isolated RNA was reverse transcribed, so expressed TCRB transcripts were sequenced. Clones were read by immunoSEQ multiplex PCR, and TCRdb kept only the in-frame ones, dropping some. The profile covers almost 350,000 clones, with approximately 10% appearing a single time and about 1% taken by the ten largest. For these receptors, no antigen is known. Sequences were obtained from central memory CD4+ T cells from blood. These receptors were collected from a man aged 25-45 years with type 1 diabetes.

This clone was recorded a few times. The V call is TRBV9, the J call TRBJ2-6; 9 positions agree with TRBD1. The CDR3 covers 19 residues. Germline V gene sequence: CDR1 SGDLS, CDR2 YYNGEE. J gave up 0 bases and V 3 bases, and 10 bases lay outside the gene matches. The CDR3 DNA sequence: TGTGCCAGCAGCGAGGGACAGGGTGGTATACTCTCTGGGGCCAACGTCCTGACTTTC. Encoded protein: CASSEGQGGILSGANVLTF.

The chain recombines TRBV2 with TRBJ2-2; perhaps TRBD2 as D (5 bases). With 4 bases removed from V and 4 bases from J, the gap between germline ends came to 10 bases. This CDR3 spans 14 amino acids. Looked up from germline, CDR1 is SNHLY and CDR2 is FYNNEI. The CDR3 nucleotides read TGTGCCAGCAGTGGGACTCTCAGCACCGGGGAGCTGTTTTTT. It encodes CASSGTLSTGELFF. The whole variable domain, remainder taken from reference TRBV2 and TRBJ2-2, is EPEVTQTPSHQVTQMGQEVILRCVPISNHLYFYWYRQILGQKVEFLVSFYNNEISEKSEIFDDQFSVERPDGSNFTLKIRSTKLEDSAMYFCASSGTLSTGELFFGEGSRLTVL.

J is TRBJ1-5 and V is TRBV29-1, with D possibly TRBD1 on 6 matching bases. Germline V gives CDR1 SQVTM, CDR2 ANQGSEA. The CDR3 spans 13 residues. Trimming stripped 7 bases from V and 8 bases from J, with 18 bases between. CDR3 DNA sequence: TGCAGCGCCTCGGGGGGCCCCGGGGAGCCCCAGCATTTT. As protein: CSASGGPGEPQHF.

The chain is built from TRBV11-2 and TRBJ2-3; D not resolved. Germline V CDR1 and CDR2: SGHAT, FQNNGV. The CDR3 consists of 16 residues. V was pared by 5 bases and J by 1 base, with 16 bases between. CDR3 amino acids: CASSPDGPRRTDTQYF. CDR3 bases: TGTGCCAGCAGCCCGGATGGACCGCGTCGCACAGATACGCAGTATTTT.

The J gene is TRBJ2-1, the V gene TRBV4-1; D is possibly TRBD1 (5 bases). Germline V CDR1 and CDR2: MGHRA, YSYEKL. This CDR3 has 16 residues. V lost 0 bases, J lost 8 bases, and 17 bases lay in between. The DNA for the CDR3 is TGCGCCAGCAGCCAAGATGGCAGGCAGGGCCGGGATGAGCAGTTCTTC. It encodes CASSQDGRQGRDEQFF.

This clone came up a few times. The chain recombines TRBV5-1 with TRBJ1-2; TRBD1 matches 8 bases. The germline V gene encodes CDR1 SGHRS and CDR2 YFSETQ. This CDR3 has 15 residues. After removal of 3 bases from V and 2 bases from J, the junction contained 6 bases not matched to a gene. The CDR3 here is CASSSSGTGNYGYTF. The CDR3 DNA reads TGCGCCAGCAGCTCTTCCGGGACAGGAAACTATGGCTACACCTTC.

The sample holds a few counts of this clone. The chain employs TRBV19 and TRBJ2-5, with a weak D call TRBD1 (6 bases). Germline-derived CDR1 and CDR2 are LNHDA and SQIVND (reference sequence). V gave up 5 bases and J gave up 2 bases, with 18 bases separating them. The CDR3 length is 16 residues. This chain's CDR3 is CASSLQTGQPQETQYF. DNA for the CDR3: TGTGCCAGTAGTCTCCAGACAGGCCAACCTCAAGAGACCCAGTACTTC.

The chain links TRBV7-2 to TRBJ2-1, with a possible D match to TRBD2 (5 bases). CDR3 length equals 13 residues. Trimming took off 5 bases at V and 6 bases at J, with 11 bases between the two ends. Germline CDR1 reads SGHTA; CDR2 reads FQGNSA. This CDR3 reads CASSHETSNEQFF. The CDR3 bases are TGTGCCAGCAGCCATGAAACTAGCAATGAGCAGTTCTTC.

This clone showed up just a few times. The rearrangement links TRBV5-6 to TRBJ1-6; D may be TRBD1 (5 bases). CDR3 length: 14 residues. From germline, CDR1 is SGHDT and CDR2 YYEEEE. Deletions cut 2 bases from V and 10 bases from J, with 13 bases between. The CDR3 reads CASSFAGSDSPLHF. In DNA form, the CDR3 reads TGTGCCAGCAGCTTTGCAGGGTCCGACTCACCCCTCCACTTT.

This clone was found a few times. The chain's CDR3 is CATKWKAGHPNSPLHF. DNA of the CDR3: TGTGCCACCAAGTGGAAGGCGGGACACCCGAATTCACCCCTCCACTTT. This chain connects TRBV19 to TRBJ1-6; D might be TRBD1 (6 bases). Deletions cut 10 bases from V and 7 bases from J, with 23 bases between. This CDR3 spans 16 amino acids. The V gene's germline CDR1 is LNHDA and CDR2 SQIVND (reference sequence).

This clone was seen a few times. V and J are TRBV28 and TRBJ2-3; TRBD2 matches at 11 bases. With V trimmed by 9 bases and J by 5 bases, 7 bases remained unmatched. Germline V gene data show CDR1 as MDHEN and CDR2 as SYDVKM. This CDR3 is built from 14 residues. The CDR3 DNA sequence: TGTGCCAGACTAGCGGGGGCCCAGGGAGATACGCAGTATTTT. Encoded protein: CARLAGAQGDTQYF.

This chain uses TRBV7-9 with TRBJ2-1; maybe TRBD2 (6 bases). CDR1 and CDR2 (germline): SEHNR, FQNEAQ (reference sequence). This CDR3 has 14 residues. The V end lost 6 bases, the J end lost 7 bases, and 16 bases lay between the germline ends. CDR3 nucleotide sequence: TGTGCCAGCAGTCACGGGGGTAAGGAAAATGAGCAGTTCTTC. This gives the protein CASSHGGKENEQFF. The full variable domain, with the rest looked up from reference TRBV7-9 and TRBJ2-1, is DTGVSQNPRHKITKRGQNVTFRCDPISEHNRLYWYRQTLGQGPEFLTYFQNEAQLEKSRLLSDRFSAERPKGSFSTLEIQRTEQGDSAMYLCASSHGGKENEQFFGPGTRLTVL.

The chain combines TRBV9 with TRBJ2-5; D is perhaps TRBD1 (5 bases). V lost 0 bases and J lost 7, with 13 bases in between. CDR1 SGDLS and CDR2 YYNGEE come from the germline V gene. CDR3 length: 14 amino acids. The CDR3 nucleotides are TGTGCCAGCAGCGTAGAGACAGATAGGGGGACCCAGTACTTC. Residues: CASSVETDRGTQYF.

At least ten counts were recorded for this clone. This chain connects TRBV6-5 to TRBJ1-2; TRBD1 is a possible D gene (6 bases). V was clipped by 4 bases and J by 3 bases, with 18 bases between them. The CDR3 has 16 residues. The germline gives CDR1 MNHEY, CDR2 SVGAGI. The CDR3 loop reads CASSSPGQSLYYGYTF. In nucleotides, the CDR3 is TGTGCCAGCAGTTCCCCCGGACAGAGCCTTTACTATGGCTACACCTTC.

This CDR3 reads CASSLAGGAANEQFF. The CDR3, as DNA: TGTGCCAGCAGCTTAGCGGGGGGCGCGGCCAATGAGCAGTTCTTC. The chain carries TRBV11-2 and TRBJ2-1; perhaps TRBD2 as D (7 bases). The CDR3 spans 15 residues. V was cut by 1 base and J by 6 bases, with 13 bases left in between. Looked up from germline, CDR1 is SGHAT and CDR2 is FQNNGV.

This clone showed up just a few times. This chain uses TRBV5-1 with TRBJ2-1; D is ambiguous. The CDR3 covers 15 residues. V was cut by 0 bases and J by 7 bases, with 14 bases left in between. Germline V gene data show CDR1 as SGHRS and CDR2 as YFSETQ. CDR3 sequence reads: CASSLENLGSNEQFF. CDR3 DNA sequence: TGCGCCAGCAGCTTGGAGAATTTGGGATCTAATGAGCAGTTCTTC.

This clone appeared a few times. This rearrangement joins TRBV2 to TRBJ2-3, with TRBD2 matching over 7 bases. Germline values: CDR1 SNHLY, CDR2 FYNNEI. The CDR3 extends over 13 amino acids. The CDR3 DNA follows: TGTACCATAGGGGAGGGAATGATGGATACGCAGTATTTT. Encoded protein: CTIGEGMMDTQYF.

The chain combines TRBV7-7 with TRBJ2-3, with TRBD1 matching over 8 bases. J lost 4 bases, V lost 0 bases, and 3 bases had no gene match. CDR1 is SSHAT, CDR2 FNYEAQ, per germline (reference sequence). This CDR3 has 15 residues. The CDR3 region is CASSLAQGAADTQYF. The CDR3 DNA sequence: TGTGCCAGCAGCTTAGCGCAGGGGGCGGCAGATACGCAGTATTTT.

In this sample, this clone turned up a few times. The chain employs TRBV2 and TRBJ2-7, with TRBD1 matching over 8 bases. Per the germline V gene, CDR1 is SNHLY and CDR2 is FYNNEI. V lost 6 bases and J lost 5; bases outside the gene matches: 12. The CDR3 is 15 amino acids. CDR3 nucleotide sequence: TGTGCCAGCAGAGCGGTTGGACAGGGTCCCCACGAGCAGTACTTC. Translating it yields CASRAVGQGPHEQYF.

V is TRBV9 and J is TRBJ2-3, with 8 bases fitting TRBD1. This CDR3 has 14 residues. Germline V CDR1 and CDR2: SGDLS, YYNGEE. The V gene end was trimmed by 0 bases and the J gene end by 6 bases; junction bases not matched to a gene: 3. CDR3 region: CASSVGQGFDTQYF. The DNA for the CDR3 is TGTGCCAGCAGCGTAGGACAGGGGTTTGATACGCAGTATTTT.

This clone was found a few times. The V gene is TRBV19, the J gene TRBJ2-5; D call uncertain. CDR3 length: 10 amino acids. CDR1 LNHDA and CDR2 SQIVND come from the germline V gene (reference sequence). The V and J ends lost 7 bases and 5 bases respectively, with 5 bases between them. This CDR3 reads CASTWETQYF. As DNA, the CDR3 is TGTGCCAGTACGTGGGAGACCCAGTACTTC.

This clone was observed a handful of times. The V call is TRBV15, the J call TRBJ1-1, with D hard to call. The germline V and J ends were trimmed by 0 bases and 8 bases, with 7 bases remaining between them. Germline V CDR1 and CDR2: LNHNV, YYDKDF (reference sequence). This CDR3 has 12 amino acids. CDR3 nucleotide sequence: TGTGCCACCAGCAGAGATCGGGGAGAAGCTTTCTTT. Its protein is CATSRDRGEAFF.

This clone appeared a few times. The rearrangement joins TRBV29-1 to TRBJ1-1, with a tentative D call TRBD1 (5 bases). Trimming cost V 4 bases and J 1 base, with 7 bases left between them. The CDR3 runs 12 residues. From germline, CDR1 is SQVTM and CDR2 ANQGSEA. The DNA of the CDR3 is TGCAGCGTTGCCCAGGGGAACACTGAAGCTTTCTTT. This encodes CSVAQGNTEAFF. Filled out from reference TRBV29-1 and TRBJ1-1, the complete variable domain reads SAVISQKPSRDICQRGTSLTIQCQVDSQVTMMFWYRQQPGQSLTLIATANQGSEATYESGFVIDKFPISRPNLTFSTLTVSNMSPEDSSIYLCSVAQGNTEAFFGQGTRLTVV.

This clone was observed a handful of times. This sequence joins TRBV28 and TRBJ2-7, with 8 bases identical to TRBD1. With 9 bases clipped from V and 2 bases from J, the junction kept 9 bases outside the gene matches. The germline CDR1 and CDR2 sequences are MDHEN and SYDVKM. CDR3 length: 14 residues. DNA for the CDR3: TGTGCCAGTGATACGGGACAGGCCACCTACGAGCAGTACTTC. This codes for CASDTGQATYEQYF.

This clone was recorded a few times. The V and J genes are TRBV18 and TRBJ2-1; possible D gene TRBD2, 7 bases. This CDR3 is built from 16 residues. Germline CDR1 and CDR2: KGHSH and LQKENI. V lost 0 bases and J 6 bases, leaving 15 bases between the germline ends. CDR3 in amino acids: CASSPPTGGRGNEQFF. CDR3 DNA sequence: TGTGCCAGCTCACCACCGACGGGGGGCCGAGGCAATGAGCAGTTCTTC.

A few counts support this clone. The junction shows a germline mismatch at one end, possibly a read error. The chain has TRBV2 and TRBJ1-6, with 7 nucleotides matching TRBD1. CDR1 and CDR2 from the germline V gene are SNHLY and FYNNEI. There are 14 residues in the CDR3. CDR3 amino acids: CASREGTVNSPLHF. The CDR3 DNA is TGTGCCAGCAGGGAAGGGACAGTAAATTCACCCCTCCACTTT.

The CDR3 reads CASSPPFRDGDDTQYF. DNA of the CDR3: TGTGCCAGCTCACCACCCTTCAGGGATGGGGATGATACGCAGTATTTT. This chain uses TRBV18 with TRBJ2-3, with a weak D call TRBD1 (5 bases). The CDR3 runs to 16 residues. Trimming cost V 0 bases and J 6 bases, with 16 bases left between them. Germline assignment: CDR1 KGHSH and CDR2 LQKENI.

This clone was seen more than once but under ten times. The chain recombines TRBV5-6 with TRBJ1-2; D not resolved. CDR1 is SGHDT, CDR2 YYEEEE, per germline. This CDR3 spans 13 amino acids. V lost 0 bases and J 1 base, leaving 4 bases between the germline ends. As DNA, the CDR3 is TGTGCCAGCAGCTTGGGAAGTAACTATGGCTACACCTTC. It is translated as CASSLGSNYGYTF.

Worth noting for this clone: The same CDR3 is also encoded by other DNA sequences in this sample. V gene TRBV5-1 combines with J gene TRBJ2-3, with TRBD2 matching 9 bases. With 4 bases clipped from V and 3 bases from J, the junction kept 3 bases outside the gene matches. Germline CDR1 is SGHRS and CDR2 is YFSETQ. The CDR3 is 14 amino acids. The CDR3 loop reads CASSAGLATDTQYF. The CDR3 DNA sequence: TGCGCCAGCAGCGCCGGACTAGCGACAGATACGCAGTATTTT.

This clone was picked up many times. CDR3 amino acids: CAISVSSGGADTQYF. The CDR3 region has the DNA TGTGCCATCAGTGTGAGTAGCGGGGGAGCGGATACGCAGTATTTT. This chain connects TRBV10-3 to TRBJ2-3, with 9 bases aligning to TRBD2. CDR3 length equals 15 residues. V lost 4 bases to trimming and J lost 6 bases; unmatched junction nucleotides: 8. The germline gives CDR1 ENHRY, CDR2 SYGVKD.

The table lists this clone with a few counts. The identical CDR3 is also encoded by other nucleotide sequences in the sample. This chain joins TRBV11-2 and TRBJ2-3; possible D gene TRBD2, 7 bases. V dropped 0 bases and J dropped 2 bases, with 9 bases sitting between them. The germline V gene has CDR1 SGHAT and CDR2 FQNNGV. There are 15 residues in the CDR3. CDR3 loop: CASSLDGGATDTQYF. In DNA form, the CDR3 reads TGTGCCAGCAGCTTAGATGGGGGGGCCACAGATACGCAGTATTTT.

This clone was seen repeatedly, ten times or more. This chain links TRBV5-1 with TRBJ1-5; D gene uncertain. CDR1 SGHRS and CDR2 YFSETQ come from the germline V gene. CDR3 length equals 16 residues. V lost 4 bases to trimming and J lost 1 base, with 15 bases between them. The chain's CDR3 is CASSPGVGNSNQPQHF. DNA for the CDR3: TGCGCCAGCAGCCCTGGTGTGGGGAACAGCAATCAGCCCCAGCATTTT.